This entry features one TCR beta chain sequence. Its antigen is currently unknown. These data are taken from a study of T cells in Graves' hyperthyroidism and ophthalmopathy. Findings and limits, study-wide: Before onset, ophthalmopathy was predicted by the model a median around 6 months earlier.

Patients with uncontrolled infections, other autoimmune diseases, pregnancy or lactation were excluded. Thyroid ultrasound and orbital computed tomography, with clinical symptoms and serum thyroxine and TRAb, informed diagnoses. The source material, RNA transcripts, was used to amplify TCR beta CDR3 regions. First-round RT-PCR with HTBI primers amplified the TCR CDR3 region. TCRdb used MiXCR to reprocess the multiplex PCR reads, holding one entry per CDR3 protein. The table lists 690,000 or so distinct CDR3 sequences, over 15% of them singletons. The trim removed 0 bases at V and 4 bases at J, leaving 1 base unmatched. CDR1 is LGHNT, CDR2 FRNRAP, per germline. This CDR3 comprises 15 residues.

Sequenced input: blood. The TCR originated in a woman aged 45-65 years with Graves' hyperthyroidism that later progressed to Graves' ophthalmopathy. The rearrangement uses TRBV12-5 and TRBJ2-5, with 11 bases matching TRBD2. The CDR3 sequence is CASGLVTSGGETQYF. As DNA, the CDR3 is TGTGCTAGTGGTTTGGTAACTAGCGGGGGAGAGACCCAGTACTTC.